One sample yielded the 21 T cell receptor beta chains listed below, sequenced in a study of cytomegalovirus exposure and HLA in healthy donors. Amplification used 60 Vbeta primers and 13 Jbeta primers. Measured with immunoSEQ multiplex PCR; TCRdb has only the in-frame clones, and not every one. The sample records about 160,000 clones, approximately 81% being singletons. Sequencing was done on a sample of PBMCs. All receptors derive from a man aged 18-30 years in good health and CMV-seropositive.

As regards this clone: One end of the junction is discordant with germline, which a read error may explain. The chain employs TRBV5-1 and TRBJ2-6; tentatively, D is TRBD1 (5 bases). CDR1 is SGHRS and CDR2 is YFSETQ in the germline V gene. There are 16 residues in the CDR3. The CDR3 nucleotides read TGCGCCAGCAGCTTGGCCACAACGACTGGGGCCAATGTCCTGACTTTC. The encoded protein is CASSLATTTGANVLTF.

V is TRBV7-3 and J is TRBJ1-1; no firm D call. The CDR3 runs to 14 residues. CDR1 and CDR2 from the germline V gene are SGHTA and FQGTGA. Deletions cut 0 bases from V and 4 bases from J, with 9 bases between. This CDR3 is CASSLTPGITEAFF. The DNA for the CDR3 is TGTGCCAGCAGCTTAACGCCGGGGATCACTGAAGCTTTCTTT.

The chain combines TRBV15 with TRBJ2-6; no clear D gene. Germline-derived CDR1 and CDR2 are LNHNV and YYDKDF (reference sequence). CDR3 length: 15 residues. Trimming stripped 9 bases from V and 0 bases from J, with 12 bases between. The CDR3 DNA reads TGTGCCACTACGGGTCAAATCTCTGGGGCCAACGTCCTGACTTTC. Protein product: CATTGQISGANVLTF.

The chain carries TRBV12-5 and TRBJ1-1, with 7 bases lining up with TRBD1. The germline V gene has CDR1 LGHNT and CDR2 FRNRAP. The CDR3 sequence is 15 residues long. J was trimmed by 5 bases and V by 7 bases; bases with no gene match: 13. The CDR3 nucleotides are TGTGCTAGTGCCCCCCCCGACAGGGCCAGTACTGAAGCTTTCTTT. Residues: CASAPPDRASTEAFF. The variable domain in full, with the rest retrieved from reference TRBV12-5 and TRBJ1-1, is DARVTQTPRHKVTEMGQEVTMRCQPILGHNTVFWYRQTMMQGLELLAYFRNRAPLDDSGMPKDRFSAEMPDATLATLKIQPSEPRDSAVYFCASAPPDRASTEAFFGQGTRLTVV.

The genes are TRBV9 and TRBJ2-5; TRBD2 might be the D (5 bases). Trimming left V 0 bases short and J 2 bases short, with 11 bases between. Germline-derived CDR1 and CDR2 are SGDLS and YYNGEE. The CDR3 covers 15 residues. The CDR3 loop reads CASSVDGRTQETQYF. In DNA, the CDR3 is TGTGCCAGCAGCGTAGATGGGAGAACACAAGAGACCCAGTACTTC.

This chain uses TRBV5-3 with TRBJ2-2, with 8 positions matching TRBD1. TRBV5-3 is an ORF, and what it does is uncertain. The CDR3 covers 21 residues. J lost 2 bases, V lost 3 bases, and 21 bases had no gene match. In nucleotides, the CDR3 is TGTGCCAGAAGCTCCGGACAGGGCGCGGGTTGGCCCCAAAACAACACCGGGGAGCTGTTTTTT. Protein: CARSSGQGAGWPQNNTGELFF.

The chain couples TRBV7-9 to TRBJ1-1; possibly TRBD1 for D (5 bases). This CDR3 is built from 15 residues. V lost 1 base, J lost 4 bases, and 13 bases lay in between. Per the germline V gene, CDR1 is SEHNR and CDR2 is FQNEAQ (reference sequence). The CDR3 DNA sequence: TGTGCCAGCAGCTTAGGGTCAGGGTATGGCACTGAAGCTTTCTTT. Translated: CASSLGSGYGTEAFF.

The V gene is TRBV6-1, the J gene TRBJ1-6; 7 nucleotides align to TRBD1. CDR1 and CDR2 (germline): MNHNS, SASEGT. The V gene end was trimmed by 9 bases and the J gene end by 6 bases; junction bases not matched to a gene: 2. The CDR3 is 12 residues long. The CDR3 spells CASRQGNSPLHF. CDR3 sequence (DNA): TGTGCCAGTAGACAGGGTAATTCACCCCTCCACTTT.

This chain links TRBV7-9 with TRBJ1-6; a weak D match, TRBD1 (6 bases). The CDR3 runs to 12 residues. Between the trimmed V and J ends, which lost 7 bases and 12 bases, there was a span of 13 bases. The germline gives CDR1 SEHNR, CDR2 FQNEAQ (reference sequence). The CDR3 spells CASTQGGKPLHF. For the CDR3, the DNA is TGTGCCAGCACCCAAGGGGGTAAACCCCTCCACTTT.

The chain has TRBV5-6 and TRBJ1-2; D perhaps matches TRBD1 (6 bases). The CDR3 is made up of 16 amino acids. Trimming left V 2 bases short and J 4 bases short, with 18 bases between. The V gene's germline CDR1 is SGHDT and CDR2 YYEEEE. The CDR3 loop is CASSLQGGYGIYGYTF. The CDR3 nucleotides are TGTGCCAGCAGCTTACAGGGCGGATATGGAATCTATGGCTACACCTTC.

Only one count was recorded for this clone. The rearrangement joins TRBV4-3 to TRBJ1-6; no firm D call. Looked up from germline, CDR1 is LGHNA and CDR2 is YSLEER. The CDR3 loop spans 14 amino acids. V lost 0 bases, J lost 6 bases, and 6 bases lay in between. The CDR3 is CASSQDLLNSPLHF. CDR3 DNA sequence: TGCGCCAGCAGCCAAGACTTACTTAATTCACCCCTCCACTTT.

CDR3 DNA: TGTGCCAGCAGTACAGGCCCCATGAACACTGAAGCTTTCTTT. Translation: CASSTGPMNTEAFF. The genes are TRBV5-4 and TRBJ1-1; D might be TRBD1 (5 bases). The V gene's germline CDR1 is SGHNT and CDR2 YYREEE (reference sequence). Trimming left V 5 bases short and J 0 bases short, with 11 bases between. CDR3 length: 14 residues.

This chain connects TRBV7-2 to TRBJ2-7; TRBD1 matches 10 bases. Germline V lookup: CDR1 SGHTA, CDR2 FQGNSA. The CDR3 consists of 15 residues. The junction had 8 bases not matched to a gene; V was cut back by 4 bases and J by 5 bases. Written as DNA, the CDR3 is TGTGCCAGCAGCTACAGGGACAGGGGACCCCACGAGCAGTACTTC. This gives the protein CASSYRDRGPHEQYF.

As to this clone: The junction departs from the called germline gene at one end, perhaps through a read error. J is TRBJ2-4 and V is TRBV27; D gene unclear. Germline lookup yields CDR1 MNHEY and CDR2 SMNVEV (reference sequence). The CDR3 is 14 residues long. CDR3 sequence: CASSNTDLKNSQYF. The CDR3 DNA is TGTGCCAGCAGTAACACAGACCTAAAAAACAGTCAGTACTTC.

The chain couples TRBV10-3 to TRBJ2-3; 12 nucleotides match TRBD1. CDR1 is ENHRY, CDR2 SYGVKD, per germline. The CDR3 loop spans 13 amino acids. J was trimmed by 6 bases and V by 9 bases; bases with no gene match: 4. CDR3 protein: CAIGTGGVDTQYF. In DNA, the CDR3 is TGTGCCATTGGGACAGGGGGCGTTGATACGCAGTATTTT.

This rearrangement joins TRBV9 to TRBJ1-2; 7 bases are shared with TRBD1. There are 15 residues in the CDR3. Germline assignment: CDR1 SGDLS and CDR2 YYNGEE. V gave up 4 bases and J gave up 7 bases; unmatched junction bases: 13. CDR3 DNA sequence: TGTGCCAGCAGCCATAATTACGACAGGGTCTCTGGCTACACCTTC. This codes for CASSHNYDRVSGYTF. Based on the CDR3 plus reference TRBV9 and TRBJ1-2, the full variable domain is DSGVTQTPKHLITATGQRVTLRCSPRSGDLSVYWYQQSLDQGLQFLIQYYNGEERAKGNILERFSAQQFPDLHSELNLSSLELGDSALYFCASSHNYDRVSGYTFGSGTRLTVV.

This clone occurred once. The chain combines TRBV4-3 with TRBJ2-3; a weak D match, TRBD1 (5 bases). Per the germline V gene, CDR1 is LGHNA and CDR2 is YSLEER. The CDR3 runs 15 residues. V was shortened by 5 bases and J by 3 bases, with 15 bases between the two germline ends. Here the CDR3 DNA reads TGCGCCAGCAGCAACGGTCTAGGGGTGACAGATACGCAGTATTTT. Translated: CASSNGLGVTDTQYF.

V is TRBV5-8 and J is TRBJ2-3; 8 nucleotides agree with TRBD2. V shed 4 bases and J 5 bases; nucleotides not matched to a gene: 9. Germline assignment: CDR1 SGHTS and CDR2 YDEGEE. The CDR3 is made up of 15 amino acids. CDR3 region: CASSAGGALLDTQYF. Written as DNA, the CDR3 is TGTGCCAGCAGCGCCGGGGGGGCCTTGTTAGATACGCAGTATTTT.

V and J are TRBV2 and TRBJ2-7; 8 nucleotides align to TRBD1. Trimming took 0 bases from V and 6 from J; bases not matched to a gene: 10. Germline CDR1 is SNHLY and CDR2 is FYNNEI. The CDR3 sequence is 16 residues long. This CDR3 reads CASSEALRQGSLEQYF. As DNA, the CDR3 is TGTGCCAGCAGTGAAGCTTTGAGACAGGGGTCCCTCGAGCAGTACTTC.

V gene TRBV2 combines with J gene TRBJ2-5; the D gene is possibly TRBD1 (5 bases). Germline V CDR1 and CDR2: SNHLY, FYNNEI. Trimming took 1 base from V and 3 from J, leaving 15 bases between them. This CDR3 spans 16 amino acids. The CDR3 nucleotides read TGTGCCAGCAGTGAAGTAAGGACAAACACTAAAGAGACCCAGTACTTC. Its protein product is CASSEVRTNTKETQYF.

The chain links TRBV7-9 to TRBJ2-7; the match to TRBD2 covers 11 bases. The length of the CDR3 is 16 residues. Per the germline V gene, CDR1 is SEHNR and CDR2 is FQNEAQ (reference sequence). The J segment lost 0 bases and the V segment lost 3 bases, leaving 4 bases of the junction unmatched. The CDR3 spells CASSLPSGGSSYEQYF. Written as DNA, the CDR3 is TGTGCCAGCAGCTTGCCTAGCGGGGGGAGCTCCTACGAGCAGTACTTC.